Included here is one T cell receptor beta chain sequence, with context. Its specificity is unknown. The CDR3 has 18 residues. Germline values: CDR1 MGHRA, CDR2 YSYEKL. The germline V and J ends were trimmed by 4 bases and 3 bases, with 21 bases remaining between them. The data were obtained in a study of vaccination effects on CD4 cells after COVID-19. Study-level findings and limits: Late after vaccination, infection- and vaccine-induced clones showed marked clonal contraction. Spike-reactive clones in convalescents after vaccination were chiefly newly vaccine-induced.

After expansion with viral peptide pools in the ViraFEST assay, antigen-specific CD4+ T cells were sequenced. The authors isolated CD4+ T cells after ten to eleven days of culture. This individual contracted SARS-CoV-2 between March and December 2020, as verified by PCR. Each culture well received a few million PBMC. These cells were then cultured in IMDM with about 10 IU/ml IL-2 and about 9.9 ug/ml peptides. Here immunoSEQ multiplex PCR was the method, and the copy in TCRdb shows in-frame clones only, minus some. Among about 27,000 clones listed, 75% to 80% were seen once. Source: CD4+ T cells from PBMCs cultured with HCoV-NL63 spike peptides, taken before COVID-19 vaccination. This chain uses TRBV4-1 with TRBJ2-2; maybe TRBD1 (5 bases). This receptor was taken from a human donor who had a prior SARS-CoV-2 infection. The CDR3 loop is CASSRTPQVVGDTGELFF. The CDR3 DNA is TGCGCCAGCAGCCGAACACCCCAAGTCGTAGGGGACACCGGGGAGCTGTTTTTT.